A single T cell receptor beta chain is shown here with its context. Its cognate antigen is unknown. The CDR3 covers 12 residues. Germline V gives CDR1 SQVTM, CDR2 ANQGSEA. Trimming left V 3 bases short and J 2 bases short, with 8 bases between. Each CDR3 protein is one row after TCRdb ran MiXCR on the 5' RACE reads. Of roughly 57,000 distinct CDR3 sequences in the sample, roughly 13% are singletons; the top ten hold roughly 9.3%. The data were obtained in a study of early T cells in non-severe SARS-CoV-2 infection. For the study at large: Chains were unpaired, as sequencing was done on bulk RNA from unsorted whole blood. General study points: Sequences matched to VDJdb favored anti-spike CD8 responses, while private and CD4 specificities were missed.

The TCR was taken from an adult who was a healthcare worker with PCR-confirmed SARS-CoV-2 infection or an uninfected control (not recorded which). This chain connects TRBV29-1 to TRBJ2-7; D gene unclear. Source: whole blood, taken at baseline. CDR3 bases: TGCAGCGTTGACAATGGGGCCTACGAGCAGTACTTC. Its translation: CSVDNGAYEQYF.